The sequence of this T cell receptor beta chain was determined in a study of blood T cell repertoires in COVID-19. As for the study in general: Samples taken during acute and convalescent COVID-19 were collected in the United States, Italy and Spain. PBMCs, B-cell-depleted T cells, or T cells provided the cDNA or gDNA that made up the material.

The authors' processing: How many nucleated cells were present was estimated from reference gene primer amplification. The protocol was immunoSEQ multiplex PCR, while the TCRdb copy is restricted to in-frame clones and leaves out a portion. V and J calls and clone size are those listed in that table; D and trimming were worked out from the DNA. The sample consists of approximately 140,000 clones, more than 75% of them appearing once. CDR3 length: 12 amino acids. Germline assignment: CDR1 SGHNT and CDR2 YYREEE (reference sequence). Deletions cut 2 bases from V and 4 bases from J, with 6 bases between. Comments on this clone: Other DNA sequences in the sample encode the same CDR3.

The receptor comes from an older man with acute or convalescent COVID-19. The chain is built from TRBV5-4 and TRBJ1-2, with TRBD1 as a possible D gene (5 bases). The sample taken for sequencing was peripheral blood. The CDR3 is CASSLDSYGYTF. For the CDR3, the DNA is TGTGCCAGCAGCTTAGACAGCTATGGCTACACCTTC.